This TCR beta chain came from a study of T cells after posttransplantation cyclophosphamide. A marrow graft followed busulfan-fludarabine conditioning, with cyclophosphamide on days +3 and +4. Study-level results: Recipient CMV seropositivity and CMV reactivation strongly tracked TRB clonality.

Using immunoSEQ multiplex PCR, the repertoire was profiled, and TCRdb retains in-frame clones only, with some absent. The data show about 25,000 clones, with none appearing a single time. This clone came up many times. Its antigen remains unidentified. The source material was PBMCs, sampled after allogeneic stem cell transplant with posttransplant cyclophosphamide. The receptor comes from a male patient aged 18-29 years who received an allogeneic stem cell transplant from a related donor, was CMV-positive, and had no GVHD. Some of the T cells may derive from the graft donor.

The CDR3 loop reads CASSSGLGPGNTIYF. Written as DNA, the CDR3 is TGTGCCAGCAGCTCAGGATTGGGTCCAGGAAACACCATATATTTT. This chain uses TRBV11-3 with TRBJ1-3; D unclear. Trimming pared 4 bases from V and 4 bases from J, leaving 14 bases between. The length of the CDR3 is 15 residues. Per the germline V gene, CDR1 is SGHNT and CDR2 is YENEEA.